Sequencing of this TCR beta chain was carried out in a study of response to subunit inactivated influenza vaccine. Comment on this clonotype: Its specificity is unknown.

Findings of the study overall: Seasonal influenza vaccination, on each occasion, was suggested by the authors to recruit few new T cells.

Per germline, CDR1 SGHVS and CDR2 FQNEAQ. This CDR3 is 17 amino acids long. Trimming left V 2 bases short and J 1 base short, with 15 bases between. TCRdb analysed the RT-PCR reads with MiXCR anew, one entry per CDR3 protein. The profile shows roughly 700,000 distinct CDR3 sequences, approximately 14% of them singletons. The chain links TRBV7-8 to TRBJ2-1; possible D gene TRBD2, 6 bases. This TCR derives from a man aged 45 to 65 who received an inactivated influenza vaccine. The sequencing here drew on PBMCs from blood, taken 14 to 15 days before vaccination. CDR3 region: CASSLPIGSESYNEQFF. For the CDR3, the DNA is TGTGCCAGCAGCTTACCGATCGGGAGTGAATCCTACAATGAGCAGTTCTTC.